These 9 T cell receptor beta chains came from one sample sequenced in a study of glioma-infiltrating T cells after dendritic cell vaccination. Regarding time point: after dendritic cell vaccination, including at tumor progression/relapse. Data came from immunoSEQ multiplex PCR; TCRdb stores just in-frame clones and leaves some out. Of roughly 62,000 clones in the sample, about 86% are singletons; the top ten hold about a sixth. The sequencing used blood, collected after dendritic cell vaccination. These receptors came from a human donor with glioblastoma.

This clone has more than one count but fewer than ten. The CDR3 reads CASSEEVAGRDTEAFF. For the CDR3, the DNA is TGTGCCAGCAGTGAAGAAGTAGCAGGGAGGGACACTGAAGCTTTCTTT. The V gene is TRBV6-1, the J gene TRBJ1-1, with D possibly TRBD1 on 5 matching bases. CDR1 MNHNS and CDR2 SASEGT come from the germline V gene. V was shortened by 1 base and J by 3 bases, with 15 bases between the two germline ends. The CDR3 extends over 16 amino acids.

This chain uses TRBV27 with TRBJ1-5; TRBD1 is a possible D gene (6 bases). Trimming took 2 bases from V and 6 from J, leaving 11 bases between them. This CDR3 is built from 14 residues. Germline-derived CDR1 and CDR2 are MNHEY and SMNVEV (reference sequence). CDR3 DNA sequence: TGTGCCAGCAGTTTAACCAGGGGCACTCAGCCCCAGCATTTT. Its protein product is CASSLTRGTQPQHF.

The gene calls are TRBV11-2 and TRBJ2-5; TRBD2 matches at 11 bases. Germline V lookup: CDR1 SGHAT, CDR2 FQNNGV. The CDR3 is 19 amino acids. The J segment lost 5 bases and the V segment lost 4 bases, leaving 18 bases of the junction unmatched. CDR3 nucleotides: TGTGCCAGCAGCTCCCTCTGGGCTAGCGGGGGGCCGGAGTTGGAGACCCAGTACTTC. It translates to CASSSLWASGGPELETQYF. The full variable domain, its missing parts supplied by reference TRBV11-2 and TRBJ2-5, is EAGVAQSPRYKIIEKRQSVAFWCNPISGHATLYWYQQILGQGPKLLIQFQNNGVVDDSQLPKDRFSAERLKGVDSTLKIQPAKLEDSAVYLCASSSLWASGGPELETQYFGPGTRLLVL.

The chain couples TRBV29-1 to TRBJ1-2, with TRBD1 matching over 8 bases. Germline-derived CDR1 and CDR2 are SQVTM and ANQGSEA. V was clipped by 7 bases and J by 4 bases; unmatched bases: 11. The CDR3 loop spans 14 amino acids. The DNA of the CDR3 is TGCAGCGCCGTGGCACAGGGGGTCAGCTATGGCTACACCTTC. Its protein is CSAVAQGVSYGYTF.

J is TRBJ2-7 and V is TRBV4-3; 12 nucleotides align to TRBD2. Unmatched junction bases numbered 18, after V lost 1 base and J lost 5 bases. The CDR3 covers 20 residues. The germline CDR1 and CDR2 sequences are LGHNA and YSLEER. CDR3 nucleotide sequence: TGCGCCAGCAGCCAAGGTTACCCTCCGAGACTAGCGGGGGTTCCACACGAGCAGTACTTC. This encodes CASSQGYPPRLAGVPHEQYF.

The chain couples TRBV6-5 to TRBJ1-6; tentative D call: TRBD1 (5 bases). CDR1 is MNHEY, CDR2 SVGAGI, per germline. The CDR3 extends over 13 amino acids. Trimming took off 4 bases at V and 13 bases at J, with 14 bases between the two ends. The CDR3 nucleotides are TGTGCCAGCAGTTCAGGGTACGCAGGGCCCCTCCACTTT. It yields the protein CASSSGYAGPLHF.

The V and J genes are TRBV6-5 and TRBJ1-4, with a possible D match to TRBD1 (5 bases). CDR1 is MNHEY and CDR2 is SVGAGI in the germline V gene. Trimming pared 6 bases from V and 10 bases from J, leaving 21 bases between. The CDR3 is 15 amino acids. In nucleotides, the CDR3 is TGTGCCAGCAGGAGTATACAGGCTCCTATGGGAAAACTGTTTTTT. This codes for CASRSIQAPMGKLFF.

CDR3 protein: CAWSVSGARGNTIYF. The DNA for the CDR3 is TGTGCCTGGAGTGTATCAGGGGCGCGTGGAAACACCATATATTTT. The chain links TRBV30 to TRBJ1-3; tentative D call: TRBD1 (6 bases). V was trimmed by 0 bases and J by 3 bases, leaving 12 bases between them. CDR1 GTSNPN and CDR2 SVGIG come from the germline V gene (reference sequence). This CDR3 region has 15 residues.

The chain links TRBV7-2 to TRBJ1-3; D not resolved. V was shortened by 0 bases and J by 0 bases, with 9 bases between the two germline ends. The germline gives CDR1 SGHTA, CDR2 FQGNSA. This CDR3 spans 16 amino acids. The CDR3 nucleotides read TGTGCCAGCAGCTTAGCTCTGATCGGCTCTGGAAACACCATATATTTT. Its protein is CASSLALIGSGNTIYF.